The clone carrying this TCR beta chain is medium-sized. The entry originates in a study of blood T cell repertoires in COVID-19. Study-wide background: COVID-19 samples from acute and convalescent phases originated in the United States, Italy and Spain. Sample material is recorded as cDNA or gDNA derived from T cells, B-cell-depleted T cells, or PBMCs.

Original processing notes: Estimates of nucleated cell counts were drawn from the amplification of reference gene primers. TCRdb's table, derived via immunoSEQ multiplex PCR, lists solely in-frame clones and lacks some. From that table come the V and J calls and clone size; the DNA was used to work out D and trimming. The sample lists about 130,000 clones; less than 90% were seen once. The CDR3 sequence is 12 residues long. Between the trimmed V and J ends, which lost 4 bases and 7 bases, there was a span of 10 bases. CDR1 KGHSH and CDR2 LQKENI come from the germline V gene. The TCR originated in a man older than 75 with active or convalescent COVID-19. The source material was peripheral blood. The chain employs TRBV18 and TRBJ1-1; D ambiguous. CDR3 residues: CASSQGEGEAFF. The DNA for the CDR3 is TGTGCCAGCTCACAGGGTGAGGGTGAAGCTTTCTTT.